Detailed here is one TCR beta chain. The antigen remains unidentified. The CDR3 spans 16 residues. Unmatched junction bases numbered 12, after V lost 5 bases and J lost 7 bases. The germline V gene has CDR1 SGHTA and CDR2 FQGNSA. This sample was included in a study of T cell repertoires in ileal Crohn's disease. Study-wide points: Mucosal expansions were suggested to be mainly CD8 T cells. Clonal expansions were more frequent in active smokers than non-smokers at surgery.

The method was immunoSEQ multiplex PCR; TCRdb's version includes in-frame clones alone and lacks a portion of them. This sample has some 30,000 clones, with roughly 77% found just once. Sequencing was performed on ileal tissue. The clonotype originates from an adult with Crohn's disease. The V call is TRBV7-2, the J call TRBJ2-2; 8 nucleotides agree with TRBD1. CDR3 DNA: TGTGCCAGCAGCCCGCCCGCGGGACAGGTGGTCGGGGAGCTGTTTTTT. Protein sequence: CASSPPAGQVVGELFF.